This T cell receptor (beta chain) comes out of a study of control samples from healthy donors and cancer patients. Sequencing was performed with immunoSEQ multiplex PCR; in TCRdb, only in-frame clones are kept and a portion is missing. Here the sample spans tens of thousands of clones, approximately 89% being singletons. The CDR3 length is 14 residues. Germline V gives CDR1 LNHDA, CDR2 SQIVND (reference sequence). Trimming at V came to 3 bases and at J to 5 bases, leaving 3 bases not matched to a gene. The source is a woman aged 60 to 75 with lung cancer. The chain couples TRBV19 to TRBJ2-4; 8 bases match TRBD1. Sequenced: PBMCs. CDR3 nucleotide sequence: TGTGCCAGTAGTATCTCAGGGGGCGAAAACATTCAGTACTTC. Its translation: CASSISGGENIQYF.